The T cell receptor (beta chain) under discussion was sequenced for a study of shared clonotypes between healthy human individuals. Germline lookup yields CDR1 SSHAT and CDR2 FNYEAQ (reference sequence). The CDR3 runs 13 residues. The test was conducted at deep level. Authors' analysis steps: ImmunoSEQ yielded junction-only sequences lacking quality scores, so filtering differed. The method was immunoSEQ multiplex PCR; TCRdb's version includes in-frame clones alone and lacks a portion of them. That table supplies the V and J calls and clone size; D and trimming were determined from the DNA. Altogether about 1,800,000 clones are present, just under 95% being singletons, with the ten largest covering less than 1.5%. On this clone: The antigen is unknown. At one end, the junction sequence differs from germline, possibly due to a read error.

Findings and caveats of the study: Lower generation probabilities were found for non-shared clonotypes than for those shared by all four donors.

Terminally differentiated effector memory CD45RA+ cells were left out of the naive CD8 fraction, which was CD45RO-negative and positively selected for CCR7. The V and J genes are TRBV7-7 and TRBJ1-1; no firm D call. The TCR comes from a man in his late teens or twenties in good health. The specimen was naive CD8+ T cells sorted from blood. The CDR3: CASSLAENTEAFF. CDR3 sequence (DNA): TGTGCTAGCAGCTTAGCAGAGAACACTGAAGCTTTCTTT.